One T cell receptor beta chain is described in this entry. This CDR3 region has 17 residues. Looked up from germline, CDR1 is LNHDA and CDR2 is SQIVND (reference sequence). Trimming pared 7 bases from V and 2 bases from J, leaving 21 bases between. Some clones are missing from TCRdb's copy, which holds only in-frame ones; the method was immunoSEQ multiplex PCR. This table has about 270,000 clones, roughly 82% appearing once. The data were obtained in a study of control samples from healthy donors and cancer patients. What was sequenced was PBMCs. V and J are TRBV19 and TRBJ1-5; unclear D gene. The TCR sequence derives from a woman aged 55-75 years with lung cancer. CDR3 sequence (DNA): TGTGCCAGTACCCTCTCGGTAGCCCCCTCCGGCAATCAGCCCCAGCATTTT. Translation: CASTLSVAPSGNQPQHF.